Presented here are 29 T cell receptor beta chains from one specimen sequenced in a study of OX40 agonist ivuxolimab in advanced cancers. Here immunoSEQ multiplex PCR was the method, and the copy in TCRdb shows in-frame clones only, minus some. The data contain around 30,000 clones, approximately 90% of them seen just once; the ten biggest clones take up 24%. Sequenced material: CD4+ or CD8+ T cells sorted from blood, taken in a trial of the OX40 agonist ivuxolimab. These receptors were taken from an adult with an advanced solid tumor such as melanoma, head and neck, liver or kidney cancer.

V usage is TRBV14 and J usage is TRBJ1-2; D is undetermined. Germline CDR1 and CDR2: SGHDN and FVKESK. The CDR3 has 13 residues. Trimming shortened V by 4 bases and J by 2 bases, and 8 bases separated the two germline ends. The CDR3 DNA is TGTGCCAGCAGCCCTTATGTCAACTATGGCTACACCTTC. Amino acid sequence: CASSPYVNYGYTF.

The chain combines TRBV27 with TRBJ2-7, with D possibly matching TRBD1 (8 bases). CDR3 length: 14 residues. V was cut by 2 bases and J by 2 bases, with 10 bases left in between. In germline, CDR1 is MNHEY, CDR2 SMNVEV (reference sequence). CDR3 in amino acids: CASSLTGGAYEQYF. In nucleotides, the CDR3 is TGTGCCAGCAGTTTAACAGGGGGGGCCTACGAGCAGTACTTC.

The chain joins TRBV11-2 to TRBJ1-1; D is unresolved. Trimming removed 1 base from V and 1 base from J, with 1 base in between. From germline, CDR1 is SGHAT and CDR2 FQNNGV. The CDR3 extends over 12 amino acids. CDR3 protein: CASSLANTEAFF. The CDR3 DNA sequence: TGTGCCAGCAGCTTAGCGAACACTGAAGCTTTCTTT.

J is TRBJ2-1 and V is TRBV5-4; 11 bases match TRBD2. The trim removed 3 bases at V and 4 bases at J, leaving 6 bases unmatched. Germline CDR1 is SGHNT and CDR2 is YYREEE (reference sequence). There are 16 residues in the CDR3. The chain's CDR3 is CASSWLAGGVYNEQFF. The CDR3 DNA is TGTGCCAGCAGCTGGCTAGCGGGAGGTGTATACAATGAGCAGTTCTTC.

There are a few counts of this clone. The CDR3 DNA sequence: TGTGCCAGCAGCGGTGGGGGAAGCACAGATACGCAGTATTTT. It is translated as CASSGGGSTDTQYF. This rearrangement joins TRBV9 to TRBJ2-3; D may match TRBD1 or TRBD2 (5 bases each). The V gene's germline CDR1 is SGDLS and CDR2 YYNGEE. The CDR3 contains 14 residues. Trimming shortened V by 3 bases and J by 0 bases, and 8 bases separated the two germline ends.

The chain employs TRBV27 and TRBJ2-3; D not resolved. V dropped 5 bases and J dropped 3 bases, with 12 bases sitting between them. The CDR3 length is 14 residues. The germline CDR1 and CDR2 sequences are MNHEY and SMNVEV (reference sequence). The CDR3 coding sequence is TGTGCCAGCAGTCTACGCCTAGGGACAGATACGCAGTATTTT. Its protein is CASSLRLGTDTQYF.

The V and J genes are TRBV11-2 and TRBJ2-7, with TRBD1 identical over 7 bases. Germline CDR1 reads SGHAT; CDR2 reads FQNNGV. The junction had 9 bases not matched to a gene; V was cut back by 0 bases and J by 7 bases. CDR3 length: 15 amino acids. DNA for the CDR3: TGTGCCAGCAGCTTAGAGGGACAGACGCATTTAGAGCAGTACTTC. Protein: CASSLEGQTHLEQYF.

The gene calls are TRBV9 and TRBJ1-5; 11 bases agree with TRBD1. In germline, CDR1 is SGDLS, CDR2 YYNGEE. The V gene end was trimmed by 3 bases and the J gene end by 6 bases; junction bases not matched to a gene: 5. The CDR3 has 15 residues. The CDR3 region is CASSATGTGGQPQHF. The CDR3 DNA reads TGTGCCAGCAGCGCAACCGGGACAGGGGGTCAGCCCCAGCATTTT.

Turning to this clone: This likely comes from a read error, as the CDR3 has no conserved phenylalanine or tryptophan at its end. This chain links TRBV27 with TRBJ2-7, with 7 bases lining up with TRBD1. V was pared by 5 bases and J by 4 bases, with 14 bases of the junction left unmatched. Germline assignment: CDR1 MNHEY and CDR2 SMNVEV (reference sequence). The CDR3 loop spans 16 amino acids. The DNA of the CDR3 is TGTGCCAGCAGTCCCTTACGCCCGACAGGGCCGTACGAGCAGTACCTC. It translates to CASSPLRPTGPYEQYL.

The chain carries TRBV27 and TRBJ1-6, with D uncertain. Germline V gene sequence: CDR1 MNHEY, CDR2 SMNVEV (reference sequence). The CDR3 loop spans 12 amino acids. Trimming took 2 bases from V and 16 from J, leaving 12 bases between them. CDR3: CASSLPSASLHF. DNA of the CDR3: TGTGCCAGCAGTTTACCGTCAGCCTCTCTCCACTTT.

The genes are TRBV13 and TRBJ1-1; D call uncertain. The V gene lost 6 bases and the J gene lost 3 bases, with 11 bases spanning the gap. The CDR3 is 13 amino acids. Germline V gene sequence: CDR1 PRHDT, CDR2 FYEKMQ (reference sequence). CDR3 sequence reads: CASRSRLYTEAFF. The DNA for the CDR3 is TGTGCCAGCAGGTCCCGGTTGTACACTGAAGCTTTCTTT. Using reference TRBV13 and TRBJ1-1 for the parts outside the CDR3, the full variable domain is AAGVIQSPRHLIKEKRETATLKCYPIPRHDTVYWYQQGPGQDPQFLISFYEKMQSDKGSIPDRFSAQQFSDYHSELNMSSLELGDSALYFCASRSRLYTEAFFGQGTRLTVV.

The chain is built from TRBV7-2 and TRBJ2-7; D gene unclear. Trimming cost V 1 base and J 6 bases, with 13 bases left between them. The CDR3 length is 14 residues. Germline V lookup: CDR1 SGHTA, CDR2 FQGNSA. The CDR3 reads CASSLDVSSSEQYF. DNA of the CDR3: TGTGCCAGCAGCTTAGATGTCAGTTCATCCGAGCAGTACTTC. Drawing the rest from reference TRBV7-2 and TRBJ2-7, the complete variable domain is GAGVSQSPSNKVTEKGKDVELRCDPISGHTALYWYRQSLGQGLEFLIYFQGNSAPDKSGLPSDRFSAERTGGSVSTLTIQRTQQEDSAVYLCASSLDVSSSEQYFGPGTRLTVT.

Regarding this clone: Additional DNA sequences in this sample encode the identical CDR3. The rearrangement joins TRBV5-1 to TRBJ2-7; D call uncertain. The V end lost 0 bases, the J end lost 1 base, and 11 bases lay between the germline ends. CDR1 SGHRS and CDR2 YFSETQ come from the germline V gene. The length of the CDR3 is 15 residues. The CDR3 region is CASSLVWGPSYEQYF. The CDR3 nucleotides are TGCGCCAGCAGCTTGGTCTGGGGTCCGTCCTACGAGCAGTACTTC.

The chain recombines TRBV7-2 with TRBJ2-7; weak D call: TRBD1 (7 bases). The germline CDR1 and CDR2 sequences are SGHTA and FQGNSA. This CDR3 is built from 16 residues. The V and J ends lost 5 bases and 6 bases respectively, with 23 bases between them. This chain's CDR3 is CASSTTDRPWGVEQYF. The CDR3 DNA follows: TGTGCCAGCAGCACAACGGACAGGCCCTGGGGGGTCGAGCAGTACTTC. Complete variable domain (other parts from reference TRBV7-2 and TRBJ2-7): GAGVSQSPSNKVTEKGKDVELRCDPISGHTALYWYRQSLGQGLEFLIYFQGNSAPDKSGLPSDRFSAERTGGSVSTLTIQRTQQEDSAVYLCASSTTDRPWGVEQYFGPGTRLTVT.

The rearrangement links TRBV30 to TRBJ1-6, with D maybe TRBD1 (6 bases). The V gene's germline CDR1 is GTSNPN and CDR2 SVGIG (reference sequence). The CDR3 has 13 residues. Trimming shortened V by 0 bases and J by 10 bases, and 10 bases separated the two germline ends. Written as DNA, the CDR3 is TGTGCCTGGAGTGTATACAGGGACTCACCCCTCCACTTT. Translating it yields CAWSVYRDSPLHF.

The chain uses TRBV19 and TRBJ1-5; possibly TRBD1 for D (6 bases). The CDR3 is made up of 13 amino acids. Per germline, CDR1 LNHDA and CDR2 SQIVND (reference sequence). V was clipped by 7 bases and J by 2 bases, with 9 bases between them. Written as DNA, the CDR3 is TGTGCCAGTAAGGCAGGGGGCAATCAGCCCCAGCATTTT. Protein sequence: CASKAGGNQPQHF.

This clone appeared once. Sequence at one end of the junction differs from germline and may be a read error. The sample holds other DNA sequences that translate to the same CDR3. The chain links TRBV4-1 to TRBJ2-7; weak D call: TRBD1 (5 bases). CDR1 is MGHRA, CDR2 YSYEKL, per germline. The CDR3 extends over 16 amino acids. CDR3: CASSQEQALSSYEQYF. The CDR3 bases are TGTGCCAGCAGCCAAGAACAGGCCCTCAGCTCCTACGAGCAGTACTTC.

V usage is TRBV7-9 and J usage is TRBJ1-2, with 7 bases matching TRBD1. Germline CDR1 SEHNR, CDR2 FQNEAQ (reference sequence). V was clipped by 5 bases and J by 4 bases; unmatched bases: 7. The CDR3 is 14 residues long. The DNA of the CDR3 is TGTGCCAGCAGCCTGACAGGGAGCAGCTATGGCTACACCTTC. Its protein product is CASSLTGSSYGYTF. The full variable domain, completed using reference TRBV7-9 and TRBJ1-2, is DTGVSQNPRHKITKRGQNVTFRCDPISEHNRLYWYRQTLGQGPEFLTYFQNEAQLEKSRLLSDRFSAERPKGSFSTLEIQRTEQGDSAMYLCASSLTGSSYGYTFGSGTRLTVV.

The rearrangement links TRBV19 to TRBJ1-1, with D tentatively TRBD1 (5 bases). Germline V gives CDR1 LNHDA, CDR2 SQIVND (reference sequence). This CDR3 comprises 15 residues. Between the trimmed V and J ends, which lost 3 bases and 5 bases, there was a span of 16 bases. The CDR3 bases are TGTGCCAGTAGTATCGCCCAGGGTGGTACTACTGAAGCTTTCTTT. It yields the protein CASSIAQGGTTEAFF.

The chain couples TRBV7-8 to TRBJ2-2; TRBD1 aligns across 7 bases. V lost 2 bases, J lost 1 base, and 4 bases stayed unmatched. Per germline, CDR1 SGHVS and CDR2 FQNEAQ. The CDR3 covers 16 residues. The CDR3 sequence is CASSLSWTGNTGELFF. CDR3 DNA sequence: TGTGCCAGCAGCTTATCCTGGACAGGGAACACCGGGGAGCTGTTTTTT.

This sequence joins TRBV19 and TRBJ2-2; maybe TRBD2 (5 bases). V was clipped by 3 bases and J by 6 bases, with 17 bases between them. The CDR3 runs to 16 residues. The germline CDR1 and CDR2 sequences are LNHDA and SQIVND (reference sequence). The CDR3 DNA sequence: TGTGCCAGTAGTATCCCCGGCCCTAGCTTCCCCGGGGAGCTGTTTTTT. Translated: CASSIPGPSFPGELFF.

V is TRBV2 and J is TRBJ2-1, with unresolved D. This CDR3 contains 12 residues. Germline V gives CDR1 SNHLY, CDR2 FYNNEI. The V end lost 6 bases, the J end lost 3 bases, and 6 bases lay between the germline ends. The CDR3 DNA reads TGTGCCAGCAGGCCACACTACAATGAGCAGTTCTTC. It yields the protein CASRPHYNEQFF.

The gene calls are TRBV30 and TRBJ2-1; D is ambiguous. Germline CDR1 reads GTSNPN; CDR2 reads SVGIG (reference sequence). Trimming took off 5 bases at V and 4 bases at J, with 6 bases between the two ends. The length of the CDR3 is 11 residues. This CDR3 is CAWYEYNEQFF. The CDR3 nucleotides are TGTGCCTGGTACGAGTACAATGAGCAGTTCTTC.

The chain carries TRBV5-4 and TRBJ2-1, with unresolved D. This CDR3 contains 16 residues. The germline gives CDR1 SGHNT, CDR2 YYREEE (reference sequence). Trimming removed 0 bases at V and 0 bases at J, with 10 bases between. This chain's CDR3 is CASSLGPGSSYNEQFF. CDR3 in DNA: TGTGCCAGCAGCTTGGGACCCGGTAGCTCCTACAATGAGCAGTTCTTC.

The count of this clone is one. Germline and junction disagree at one end, which may indicate a read error. The rearrangement links TRBV30 to TRBJ2-7; TRBD2 aligns across 10 bases. The CDR3 has 12 residues. Germline lookup yields CDR1 GTSNPN and CDR2 SVGIG (reference sequence). The CDR3 loop reads CAWSTSGYERYF. CDR3 bases: TGTGCCTGGTCGACTAGCGGGTACGAGCGGTACTTC. Complete variable domain (other parts from reference TRBV30 and TRBJ2-7): SQTIHQWPATLVQPVGSPLSLECTVEGTSNPNLYWYRQAAGRGLQLLFYSVGIGQISSEVPQNLSASRPQDRQFILSSKKLLLSDSGFYLCAWSTSGYERYFGPGTRLTVT.

This chain links TRBV27 with TRBJ1-5; 7 nucleotides match TRBD1. The length of the CDR3 is 15 residues. Germline CDR1 reads MNHEY; CDR2 reads SMNVEV (reference sequence). Losses at the gene ends were 5 bases for V and 0 bases for J; bases not matched to a gene: 4. This CDR3 reads CASSTTGFSNQPQHF. CDR3 in DNA: TGTGCCAGCAGTACGACAGGGTTTAGCAATCAGCCCCAGCATTTT.

This clone occurred once. The chain links TRBV21-1 to TRBJ2-7; the table's TRBD1 call for D was not verified on the DNA. TRBV21-1 is a listed pseudogene. CDR3 length: 16 residues. The CDR3: CASSKVGGQSSYEQYF. CDR3 DNA: TGTGCCAGCAGCAAAGTGGGGGGACAGAGCTCCTACGAGCAGTACTTC.

This chain connects TRBV4-2 to TRBJ2-5; D uncertain. V was shortened by 4 bases and J by 5 bases, with 5 bases between the two germline ends. This CDR3 is 11 amino acids long. The germline CDR1 and CDR2 sequences are LGHNA and YNFKEQ. In DNA, the CDR3 is TGTGCCAGCAGCCGATCGGAGACCCAGTACTTC. Residues: CASSRSETQYF.

Turning to this clone: Other DNA sequences within the sample encode an identical CDR3. The CDR3 DNA follows: TGTGCCAGCAGCCCCGGGGGAGGACCGGATACGCAGTATTTT. Translation gives CASSPGGGPDTQYF. The rearrangement uses TRBV9 and TRBJ2-3, with D possibly being TRBD2 (6 bases). Per the germline V gene, CDR1 is SGDLS and CDR2 is YYNGEE. The V and J ends lost 4 bases and 6 bases respectively, with 15 bases between them. This CDR3 comprises 14 residues.